The rows below give T cell receptor beta chains drawn from one sample of a study of T cells in Graves' hyperthyroidism and ophthalmopathy. TCRdb re-called the multiplex PCR reads through MiXCR, storing one row per CDR3 protein. The sample shows hundreds of thousands of distinct CDR3 sequences, 11% to 15% of them seen only once. The specimen sequenced was blood. All receptors come from a man in his forties or fifties with Graves' ophthalmopathy. Both conserved end residues are part of each CDR3.

TRBV19,TRBJ2-4,CASSITRGRRVNIQYF
TRBV27,TRBJ2-2,CASTGGSGELFF
TRBV11-2,TRBJ1-1,CASSLDRGKAFF
TRBV13,TRBJ2-7,CASSLRGGGGEQYF
TRBV4-1,TRBJ1-3,CASSHTPPPGTGASGNTIYF
TRBV19,TRBJ2-7,CASSIAGSGSYEQYF
TRBV5-1,TRBJ1-5,CASSSVGGGNQPQHF
TRBV2,TRBJ2-3,CASSEEDSTDTQYF
TRBV3-1,TRBJ2-4,CASSLKGIQYF
TRBV5-1,TRBJ2-6,CASSLGAGSRAGANVLTF
TRBV7-9,TRBJ2-7,CASSLVGSGPFHEQYF
TRBV5-1,TRBJ2-7,CASSWDTSYEQYF
TRBV20-1,TRBJ2-7,CSARDSGGSSYEQYF
TRBV20-1,TRBJ1-5,CSARVGNSNQPQHF
TRBV6-1,TRBJ1-4,CASKWKYATNEKLFF
TRBV3-1,TRBJ1-2,CASSPIGGYGYTF
TRBV7-6,TRBJ2-3,CASSSGDRGRGDTQYF
TRBV5-1,TRBJ2-1,CASSLGDTSYNEQFF
TRBV6-2/TRBV6-3,TRBJ2-3,CASSSLPTAVNTDTQYF
TRBV2,TRBJ1-5,CASSESTGLTNQPQHF
TRBV14,TRBJ2-5,CASAGQGARETQYF
TRBV6-2/TRBV6-3,TRBJ2-1,CASSYLQGPSYNEQFF
TRBV5-1,TRBJ2-1,CASRSSVGGVNEQFF
TRBV20-1,TRBJ1-6,CSARGTVSNSPLHF
TRBV6-1,TRBJ1-5,CASGGGYSNQPQHF
TRBV6-1,TRBJ1-4,CASTLEGWEKLFF
TRBV7-9,TRBJ1-2,CASSPHEDRVVNYGYTF
TRBV19,TRBJ2-2,CASNKQVNTGELFF
TRBV6-2/TRBV6-3,TRBJ2-1,CASSYSHSSYNEQFF
TRBV10-3,TRBJ2-5,CAISDRLETQYF
TRBV28,TRBJ1-2,CASSFSMETVQGYTF
TRBV7-9,TRBJ2-3,CASSPPGLGGTDTQYF
TRBV7-9,TRBJ1-2,CASSLSGLNGYTF
TRBV27,TRBJ1-5,CASSYQGSGNQPQHF
TRBV11-2,TRBJ2-5,CASSPMAAGGQETQYF
TRBV30,TRBJ2-1,CAWSVKGGNEQFF
TRBV6-1,TRBJ1-1,CATHDGTPGTEAFF
TRBV29-1,TRBJ2-6,CSVEVLAGPGANVLTF
TRBV5-6,TRBJ1-1,CASSTSGGQNTEAFF
TRBV19,TRBJ2-1,CASSNPGQGADEQFF
TRBV6-1,TRBJ1-1,CASSVGTGDTEAFF
TRBV4-1,TRBJ2-7,CASSQDPPRGIKDKQYF
TRBV18,TRBJ2-1,CASSPPGTSGPREQFF
TRBV10-1,TRBJ2-1,CASRRTSGRPTYNEQFF
TRBV7-2,TRBJ2-3,CASSLGSGGTDTQYF
TRBV4-1,TRBJ1-2,CASSQERKAADKYYGYTF
TRBV5-6,TRBJ2-7,CASSLSPADDEQYF
TRBV4-1,TRBJ1-1,CASSQSLNTEAFF
TRBV20-1,TRBJ2-3,CSASPSGRTDTQYF
TRBV20-1,TRBJ1-6,CSARARAGTDNSYNSPLHF
TRBV27,TRBJ1-4,CASGTGTVYEKLFF
TRBV20-1,TRBJ1-1,CSATRDSITEAFF
TRBV7-2,TRBJ2-3,CASSLSSGSRNTQYF
TRBV29-1,TRBJ2-3,CSVESRQRGTDTQYF